A selection of T cell receptor beta chains follows, all from one sample in a study of liver allograft versus peripheral blood T cells. TCRdb re-analysed the reads in MiXCR, keeping a single row per CDR3 protein. The sample has under 15,000 distinct CDR3 sequences; around 20% are singletons. All receptors derive from a human patient who had a liver transplant. Some T cells may trace back to the graft donor. CDR3s include the opening cysteine and the closing phenylalanine or tryptophan. Each record gives: clone size, D gene, J gene, V gene, CDR3 protein, CDR3 DNA. A D gene is named only where the DNA matches it firmly. Not all rows give a size; the values are once, few, many and, for expanded clones, a class.

>.|TRBD1|TRBJ1-1|TRBV19
CASSSGTGSSTEAFF
TGTGCCAGTAGTTCTGGGACAGGGTCGAGCACTGAAGCTTTCTTT
>few|TRBD1|TRBJ1-6|TRBV6-6
CASSSLGQGIYSPLHF
TGTGCCAGCAGTTCTCTTGGACAGGGGATTTATTCACCCCTCCACTTT
>few|.|TRBJ2-4|TRBV20-1
CSARARAKNIQYF
TGCAGTGCTAGAGCGAGAGCCAAAAACATTCAGTACTTC
>medium-sized|TRBD1|TRBJ1-4|TRBV6-5
CASRRSLDRGWPGELFF
TGTGCCAGCAGGCGCTCCTTGGACAGGGGATGGCCTGGGGAACTGTTTTTT
>.|.|TRBJ2-5|TRBV20-1
CSARGILYPAETQYF
TGCAGTGCTAGAGGCATTTTATACCCAGCGGAGACCCAGTACTTC
>.|TRBD1|TRBJ2-1|TRBV6-6
CASTDGDRVNEQFF
TGTGCCAGCACCGACGGGGACAGGGTGAATGAGCAGTTCTTC
>.|.|TRBJ2-1|TRBV18
CASSPSRDFLNEQFF
TGTGCCAGCTCACCGTCCCGGGACTTTTTGAATGAGCAGTTCTTC
>.|.|TRBJ2-3|TRBV12-3/TRBV12-4
CASRLASTDTQYF
TGTGCCAGCAGACTTGCTAGCACAGATACGCAGTATTTT
>once|.|TRBJ2-1|TRBV5-5
CASSLGLAKYNEQFF
TGTGCCAGCAGCTTAGGGCTAGCGAAATACAATGAGCAGTTCTTC
>medium-sized|TRBD1|TRBJ2-2|TRBV7-2
CASSALTGNTGELFF
TGTGCCAGCAGCGCGTTGACAGGGAATACCGGGGAGCTGTTTTTT
>many|.|TRBJ2-7|TRBV27
CASSFNPSSYEQYF
TGTGCCAGCAGTTTTAACCCGAGCTCCTACGAGCAGTACTTC
>many|TRBD1|TRBJ1-5|TRBV19
CASSMGQTINQPQHF
TGTGCCAGTAGTATGGGACAGACAATCAATCAGCCCCAGCATTTT
>.|.|TRBJ1-1|TRBV20-1
CSAKQGLNTEAFF
TGCAGTGCAAAACAGGGACTGAACACTGAAGCTTTCTTT
>medium-sized|.|TRBJ2-1|TRBV10-3
CAISESEVSRLEFF
TGTGCCATCAGTGAGTCCGAGGTTTCTCGGTTGGAGTTCTTC
>.|.|TRBJ2-1|TRBV7-2
CASSPPKGSYNEQFF
TGTGCCAGCAGCCCCCCTAAGGGATCCTACAATGAGCAGTTCTTC
>medium-sized|.|TRBJ2-1|TRBV6-5
CASSYSTPSYNEQFF
TGTGCCAGCAGTTACTCGACTCCCTCCTACAATGAGCAGTTCTTC
>few|.|TRBJ2-7|TRBV20-1
CSARNRISYEQYF
TGCAGTGCTAGAAACAGGATCTCCTACGAGCAGTACTTC
>medium-sized|TRBD1|TRBJ2-7|TRBV15
CATSREGGISYEQYF
TGTGCCACCAGCCGCGAAGGGGGCATAAGCTACGAGCAGTACTTC
>.|TRBD1|TRBJ1-2|TRBV19
CASSWTGEGGYTF
TGTGCCAGTAGTTGGACAGGGGAAGGTGGCTACACCTTC
>many|TRBD1|TRBJ1-6|TRBV20-1
CSASKGQGSSYNSPLHF
TGCAGTGCTAGTAAGGGACAGGGGAGCTCCTATAATTCACCCCTCCACTTT
>.|TRBD1|TRBJ1-1|TRBV10-1
CASSEETGGVGSTEAFF
TGCGCCAGCAGTGAGGAGACAGGGGGCGTTGGCAGCACTGAAGCTTTCTTT
>medium-sized|TRBD2|TRBJ2-2|TRBV6-2/TRBV6-3
CASNYEPGLAGVVGELFF
TGTGCCAGCAATTACGAACCGGGACTAGCGGGAGTAGTCGGGGAGCTGTTTTTT